These 32 T cell receptor beta chains were all obtained from the same sample, sequenced in a study of blood T cells in healthy people across ages. A second 7 to 11 cycle PCR used barcoded and J-beta primers. TCRdb redid the calling of the 5' RACE reads with MiXCR, one entry per CDR3 protein. This sample has 1.5 million to 2 million distinct CDR3 sequences, with 49% found just once. The sequenced sample was blood. All receptors come from a middle-aged woman in good health.

V gene TRBV6-2 or TRBV6-3 combines with J gene TRBJ2-7, with D possibly being TRBD2 (6 bases). CDR1 is MNHEY, CDR2 SVGEGT, per germline. The CDR3 contains 15 residues. V dropped 6 bases and J dropped 2 bases, with 17 bases sitting between them. The CDR3 region is CASRPSGSNPYEQYF. For the CDR3, the DNA is TGTGCCAGCAGGCCTTCCGGGAGTAACCCCTACGAGCAGTACTTC.

The sample holds a few counts of this clonotype. V is TRBV2 and J is TRBJ1-5; the D is unclear. CDR1 SNHLY and CDR2 FYNNEI come from the germline V gene. V gave up 4 bases and J gave up 6 bases, with 7 bases separating them. The CDR3 contains 12 residues. CDR3 sequence: CASSGEGQPQHF. Here the CDR3 DNA reads TGTGCCAGCAGTGGAGAGGGTCAGCCCCAGCATTTT.

The chain joins TRBV10-3 to TRBJ1-2; tentatively, D is TRBD1 (5 bases). Trimming left V 6 bases short and J 4 bases short, with 15 bases between. Germline lookup yields CDR1 ENHRY and CDR2 SYGVKD. The CDR3 has 14 residues. DNA of the CDR3: TGTGCCATCAGACTAGAACGGGACTCCTATGGCTACACCTTC. Amino acids: CAIRLERDSYGYTF.

The J gene is TRBJ1-2, the V gene TRBV12-3 or TRBV12-4, with TRBD1 matching 7 bases. The CDR3 extends over 16 amino acids. Unmatched junction bases numbered 16, after V lost 7 bases and J lost 5 bases. The DNA for the CDR3 is TGTGCCAGCACCGAGGGGGGCAGGGGGATATATTATGGCTACACCTTC. It is translated as CASTEGGRGIYYGYTF.

This clonotype appeared a single time. The rearrangement uses TRBV20-1 and TRBJ1-4, with D uncertain. From germline, CDR1 is DFQATT and CDR2 SNEGSKA (reference sequence). The CDR3 length is 14 residues. V shed 3 bases and J shed 1 base, with 9 bases lying between them. This CDR3 reads CSASSGQTNEKLFF. The DNA of the CDR3 is TGCAGTGCTAGCTCGGGTCAAACTAATGAAAAACTGTTTTTT.

The CDR3 loop reads CATSRAMSSYEQYF. The CDR3 bases are TGTGCCACCAGCAGAGCCATGAGCTCCTACGAGCAGTACTTC. The J gene is TRBJ2-7, the V gene TRBV15; D not certain. The length of the CDR3 is 14 residues. Trimming removed 1 base from V and 0 bases from J, with 7 bases in between. Germline V lookup: CDR1 LNHNV, CDR2 YYDKDF (reference sequence).

This rearrangement joins TRBV7-2 to TRBJ2-7; no clear D. Between the trimmed V and J ends, which lost 5 bases and 4 bases, there was a span of 15 bases. This CDR3 is 14 amino acids long. Germline V gene data show CDR1 as SGHTA and CDR2 as FQGNSA. For the CDR3, the DNA is TGTGCCAGCAGCCACGGACCGATCCTGTACGAGCAGTACTTC. Translated, it gives CASSHGPILYEQYF.

This clonotype was counted between two and nine times. The rearrangement joins TRBV3-1 to TRBJ2-5; 7 bases align to TRBD1. The CDR3 spans 17 residues. Germline trimming cut 3 bases from V and 4 bases from J; bases unmatched to any gene: 14. CDR1 LGHDT and CDR2 YNNKEL come from the germline V gene (reference sequence). The CDR3 is CASSHGKDLGQSETQYF. The CDR3 DNA reads TGTGCCAGCAGCCATGGCAAAGACCTGGGACAGTCAGAGACCCAGTACTTC.

The rearrangement joins TRBV29-1 to TRBJ2-7; TRBD1 matches at 9 bases. The CDR3 sequence is 12 residues long. Germline V gene lookup returns CDR1 SQVTM and CDR2 ANQGSEA. With V trimmed by 6 bases and J by 6 bases, 6 bases remained unmatched. The CDR3 DNA reads as TGCAGCGTGCAACAGGGGGCGCGCGAGCAGTACTTC. Protein sequence: CSVQQGAREQYF.

This clonotype was observed a few times. J is TRBJ1-2 and V is TRBV18; a possible D gene is TRBD1 (6 bases). The CDR3 is made up of 14 amino acids. Germline V gives CDR1 KGHSH, CDR2 LQKENI. Trimming cost V 4 bases and J 5 bases, with 14 bases left between them. The CDR3 region has the DNA TGTGCCAGCTCACTTTATGGACAGAATTATGGCTACACCTTC. Protein: CASSLYGQNYGYTF.

This chain uses TRBV7-2 with TRBJ2-5; 9 bases agree with TRBD2. The germline gives CDR1 SGHTA, CDR2 FQGNSA. The CDR3 extends over 16 amino acids. Germline trimming cut 1 base from V and 5 bases from J; bases unmatched to any gene: 8. CDR3 sequence reads: CASSLVSGRGGETQYF. The CDR3 nucleotides read TGTGCCAGCAGCTTAGTATCCGGGCGGGGGGGGGAGACCCAGTACTTC.

This chain joins TRBV6-5 and TRBJ1-4; D is undetermined. Trimming shortened V by 5 bases and J by 2 bases, and 12 bases separated the two germline ends. Germline-derived CDR1 and CDR2 are MNHEY and SVGAGI. This CDR3 has 15 residues. The CDR3 sequence is CASSPGKTTNEKLFF. The CDR3 DNA follows: TGTGCCAGCAGTCCGGGGAAGACGACTAATGAAAAACTGTTTTTT.

This rearrangement joins TRBV20-1 to TRBJ2-1; D perhaps matches TRBD2 (7 bases). Germline CDR1 and CDR2: DFQATT and SNEGSKA (reference sequence). The length of the CDR3 is 16 residues. The V end lost 0 bases, the J end lost 2 bases, and 14 bases lay between the germline ends. For the CDR3, the DNA is TGCAGTGCTAGAGATCTTGCGGGGGCGACCTACAATGAGCAGTTCTTC. As protein: CSARDLAGATYNEQFF.

Comment on this clonotype: This could be a read error, since a much larger clone is one nucleotide away. The V gene is TRBV7-2, the J gene TRBJ2-1, with D possibly matching TRBD1 (5 bases). The CDR3 contains 15 residues. V lost 11 bases and J 0 bases, leaving 17 bases between the germline ends. Germline assignment: CDR1 SGHTA and CDR2 FQGNSA. The CDR3 loop is CAGIPATVSYNEQFF. The CDR3 nucleotides read TGTGCCGGCATCCCGGCGACAGTCTCCTACAATGAGCAGTTCTTC.

The rearrangement joins TRBV7-2 to TRBJ2-7, with D perhaps TRBD1 or TRBD2 (6 bases each). The CDR3 totals 14 residues. Between the trimmed V and J ends, which lost 4 bases and 6 bases, there was a span of 16 bases. The V gene's germline CDR1 is SGHTA and CDR2 FQGNSA. The CDR3 region has the DNA TGTGCCAGCAGCTCACCGGGGGCAGAGGCCGAGCAGTACTTC. Protein sequence: CASSSPGAEAEQYF. The full variable domain, rest sourced from reference TRBV7-2 and TRBJ2-7, is GAGVSQSPSNKVTEKGKDVELRCDPISGHTALYWYRQSLGQGLEFLIYFQGNSAPDKSGLPSDRFSAERTGGSVSTLTIQRTQQEDSAVYLCASSSPGAEAEQYFGPGTRLTVT.

A few counts support this clonotype. The chain employs TRBV12-3 or TRBV12-4 and TRBJ2-1, with D perhaps TRBD1 or TRBD2 (7 bases each). The CDR3 covers 15 residues. Trimming stripped 7 bases from V and 5 bases from J, with 18 bases between. CDR3 DNA sequence: TGTGCCAGCAACCTGGGCAGGGGGAGGGACAATGAGCAGTTCTTC. Translation gives CASNLGRGRDNEQFF.

V usage is TRBV27 and J usage is TRBJ1-1; D is unresolved. CDR3 length equals 12 residues. Trimming removed 5 bases at V and 3 bases at J, with 7 bases between. The germline V gene encodes CDR1 MNHEY and CDR2 SMNVEV (reference sequence). The CDR3 here is CASSAGYTEAFF. CDR3 nucleotide sequence: TGTGCCAGCAGTGCGGGGTACACTGAAGCTTTCTTT.

The V call is TRBV2, the J call TRBJ1-6; D perhaps matches TRBD1 (6 bases). CDR1 SNHLY and CDR2 FYNNEI come from the germline V gene. The ends were cut back, 4 bases at V and 9 bases at J, with 13 bases in the middle. The CDR3 covers 14 residues. CDR3 sequence reads: CASSGSRGISPLHF. The CDR3 DNA is TGTGCCAGCAGTGGTTCCAGGGGTATTTCACCCCTCCACTTT. Drawing the rest from reference TRBV2 and TRBJ1-6, the complete variable domain is EPEVTQTPSHQVTQMGQEVILRCVPISNHLYFYWYRQILGQKVEFLVSFYNNEISEKSEIFDDQFSVERPDGSNFTLKIRSTKLEDSAMYFCASSGSRGISPLHFGNGTRLTVT.

The chain employs TRBV4-2 and TRBJ2-7, with 14 bases lining up with TRBD2. Trimming at V came to 1 base and at J to 2 bases, leaving 7 bases not matched to a gene. This CDR3 region has 18 residues. Germline V CDR1 and CDR2: LGHNA, YNFKEQ. CDR3 coding DNA: TGTGCCAGCAGCCAAGCGGGGACTAGCGGGGGTACCCCCTACGAGCAGTACTTC. Translated, it gives CASSQAGTSGGTPYEQYF.

V usage is TRBV12-3 or TRBV12-4 and J usage is TRBJ2-5; maybe TRBD2 (5 bases). The V end lost 6 bases, the J end lost 1 base, and 9 bases lay between the germline ends. CDR3 length: 13 amino acids. CDR3 nucleotide sequence: TGTGCCAGCAGAAAGAGCGGCCAAGAGACCCAGTACTTC. Translating it yields CASRKSGQETQYF.

The V and J genes are TRBV28 and TRBJ2-4; D assignment may be TRBD1 or TRBD2 (5 bases each). There are 16 residues in the CDR3. Trimming removed 7 bases at V and 0 bases at J, with 16 bases between. Germline CDR1 and CDR2: MDHEN and SYDVKM. The DNA for the CDR3 is TGTGCCAGCATCCCCGGGGCTAATTTAGCCAAAAACATTCAGTACTTC. Translation gives CASIPGANLAKNIQYF.

CDR3 in amino acids: CSAPRDGQGTDTQYF. In DNA, the CDR3 is TGCAGTGCCCCTAGGGATGGCCAGGGCACAGATACGCAGTATTTT. This chain joins TRBV20-1 and TRBJ2-3; D gene ambiguous. Germline assignment: CDR1 DFQATT and CDR2 SNEGSKA (reference sequence). Trimming left V 6 bases short and J 1 base short, with 17 bases between. CDR3 length: 15 amino acids.

The chain couples TRBV27 to TRBJ1-1; D may be TRBD1 (6 bases). V was pared by 5 bases and J by 1 base, with 14 bases between. CDR1 and CDR2 from the germline V gene are MNHEY and SMNVEV (reference sequence). The CDR3 is made up of 15 amino acids. The CDR3 DNA follows: TGTGCCAGCAGTCACAGGGTATCTCAGAACACTGAAGCTTTCTTT. This encodes CASSHRVSQNTEAFF.

This sequence joins TRBV12-3 or TRBV12-4 and TRBJ1-2, with D perhaps matching TRBD1 (5 bases). Trimming left V 5 bases short and J 8 bases short, with 24 bases between. CDR3 length equals 16 residues. In DNA form, the CDR3 reads TGTGCCAGCAGTGCTGTATTAGGAGAGGGGAGCCACGGCTACACCTTC. It yields the protein CASSAVLGEGSHGYTF.

This sequence joins TRBV12-3 or TRBV12-4 and TRBJ1-1; D gene ambiguous. V was shortened by 6 bases and J by 0 bases, with 11 bases between the two germline ends. This CDR3 has 14 amino acids. CDR3 DNA sequence: TGTGCCAGCAGCCCGGGCCGTTTGAACACTGAAGCTTTCTTT. Protein product: CASSPGRLNTEAFF.

V is TRBV6-2 or TRBV6-3 and J is TRBJ2-5, with TRBD2 matching 9 bases. J was trimmed by 5 bases and V by 5 bases; bases with no gene match: 15. Looked up from germline, CDR1 is MNHEY and CDR2 is SVGEGT. The CDR3 runs 17 residues. The CDR3 bases are TGTGCCAGCAGTCGACCCTTATGGACTAGCGAGGAGGAGACCCAGTACTTC. Translating it yields CASSRPLWTSEEETQYF.

J is TRBJ2-3 and V is TRBV6-5; maybe TRBD2 (6 bases). CDR1 and CDR2 from the germline V gene are MNHEY and SVGAGI. Trimming pared 2 bases from V and 0 bases from J, leaving 12 bases between. The CDR3 loop spans 16 amino acids. CDR3 amino acids: CASSYALAVSTDTQYF. The CDR3 bases are TGTGCCAGCAGTTACGCACTAGCTGTAAGCACAGATACGCAGTATTTT.

In its sample, this clonotype was seen many times. The chain uses TRBV29-1 and TRBJ2-7, with D uncertain. Deletions cut 5 bases from V and 0 bases from J, with 8 bases between. This CDR3 is built from 12 residues. CDR1 SQVTM and CDR2 ANQGSEA come from the germline V gene. The CDR3 nucleotides are TGCAGCGTTCGGGCCAGCTCCTACGAGCAGTACTTC. Protein product: CSVRASSYEQYF.

The CDR3 sequence: CSAPVSRSSNYGYTF. The CDR3 nucleotides are TGCAGTGCGCCAGTTAGTAGGTCCAGCAACTATGGCTACACCTTC. The rearrangement uses TRBV20-1 and TRBJ1-2; D gene uncertain. The CDR3 spans 15 residues. V shed 6 bases and J shed 2 bases, with 19 bases lying between them. Germline values: CDR1 DFQATT, CDR2 SNEGSKA (reference sequence).

V is TRBV6-5 and J is TRBJ1-2; D gene unclear. Trimming cost V 5 bases and J 4 bases, with 14 bases left between them. The CDR3 contains 14 residues. Germline V gene sequence: CDR1 MNHEY, CDR2 SVGAGI. The CDR3 bases are TGTGCCAGCAGTGATTGGCCCAGTCTCTATGGCTACACCTTC. The encoded protein is CASSDWPSLYGYTF.

V and J are TRBV10-3 and TRBJ1-5, with TRBD1 as a possible D gene (5 bases). CDR1 and CDR2 from the germline V gene are ENHRY and SYGVKD. V was shortened by 8 bases and J by 7 bases, with 15 bases between the two germline ends. The CDR3 consists of 13 residues. The CDR3 sequence: CAIGAGPRQPQHF. The CDR3 DNA is TGTGCCATCGGAGCGGGGCCGAGGCAGCCCCAGCATTTT.

The chain links TRBV2 to TRBJ2-1; D remains unclear. Trimming took off 2 bases at V and 10 bases at J, with 15 bases between the two ends. This CDR3 region has 14 residues. CDR1 is SNHLY and CDR2 is FYNNEI in the germline V gene. CDR3 DNA: TGTGCCAGCAGTGAAAATTTCCCTGGAGAAGAGCAGTTCTTC. As protein: CASSENFPGEEQFF.